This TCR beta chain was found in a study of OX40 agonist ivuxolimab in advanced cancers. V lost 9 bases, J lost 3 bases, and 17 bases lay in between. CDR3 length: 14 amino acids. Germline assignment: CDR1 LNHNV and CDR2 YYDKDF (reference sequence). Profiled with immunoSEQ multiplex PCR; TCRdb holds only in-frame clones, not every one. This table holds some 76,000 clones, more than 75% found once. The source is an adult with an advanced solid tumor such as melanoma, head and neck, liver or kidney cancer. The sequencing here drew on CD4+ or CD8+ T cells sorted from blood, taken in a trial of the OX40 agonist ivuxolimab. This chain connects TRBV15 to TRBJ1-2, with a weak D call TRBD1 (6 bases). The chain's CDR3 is CATEEGGGYYGYTF. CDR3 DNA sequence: TGTGCCACAGAGGAAGGAGGGGGTTACTATGGCTACACCTTC.